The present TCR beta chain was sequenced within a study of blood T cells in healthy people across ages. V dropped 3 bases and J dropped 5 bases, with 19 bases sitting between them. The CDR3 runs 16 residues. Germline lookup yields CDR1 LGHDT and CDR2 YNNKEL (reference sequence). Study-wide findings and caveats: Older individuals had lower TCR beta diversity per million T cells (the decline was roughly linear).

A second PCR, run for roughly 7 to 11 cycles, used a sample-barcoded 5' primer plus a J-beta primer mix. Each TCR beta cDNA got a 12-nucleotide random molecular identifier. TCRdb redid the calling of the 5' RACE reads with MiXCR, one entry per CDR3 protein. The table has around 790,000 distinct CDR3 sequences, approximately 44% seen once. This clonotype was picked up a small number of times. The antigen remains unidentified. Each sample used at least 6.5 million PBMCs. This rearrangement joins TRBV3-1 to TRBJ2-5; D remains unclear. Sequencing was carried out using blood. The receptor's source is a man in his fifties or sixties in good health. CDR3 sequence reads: CASSHPDGWVRETQYF. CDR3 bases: TGTGCCAGCAGCCATCCCGATGGGTGGGTCCGGGAGACCCAGTACTTC.